This T cell receptor beta chain was captured by sequencing in a study of type 1 and type 2 diabetes patients. The ends were cut back, 10 bases at V and 1 base at J, with 17 bases in the middle. The CDR3 is 16 amino acids. Germline loops: CDR1 LNHDA, CDR2 SQIVND (reference sequence). Each diabetic donor fulfilled classification criteria for either type 1 or type 2. PCR was run on genomic DNA. Multiplex PCR with 30 forward and 13 reverse primers amplified the TCR beta CDR3. TCRdb reprocessed the multiplex PCR reads via MiXCR and lists one record per CDR3 protein. Here the sample spans more than 250,000 distinct CDR3 sequences, roughly 50% being singletons.

The chain carries TRBV19 and TRBJ2-6; D may be TRBD1 (6 bases). The sequencing sample was made of peripheral blood mononuclear cells (PBMCs). This receptor was obtained from a man aged 18 to 30 with type 2 diabetes. CDR3 sequence (DNA): TGTGCCATCAGTGTCAGAGGGGGTTCTGGGGCCAACGTCCTGACTTTC. Its protein is CAISVRGGSGANVLTF.